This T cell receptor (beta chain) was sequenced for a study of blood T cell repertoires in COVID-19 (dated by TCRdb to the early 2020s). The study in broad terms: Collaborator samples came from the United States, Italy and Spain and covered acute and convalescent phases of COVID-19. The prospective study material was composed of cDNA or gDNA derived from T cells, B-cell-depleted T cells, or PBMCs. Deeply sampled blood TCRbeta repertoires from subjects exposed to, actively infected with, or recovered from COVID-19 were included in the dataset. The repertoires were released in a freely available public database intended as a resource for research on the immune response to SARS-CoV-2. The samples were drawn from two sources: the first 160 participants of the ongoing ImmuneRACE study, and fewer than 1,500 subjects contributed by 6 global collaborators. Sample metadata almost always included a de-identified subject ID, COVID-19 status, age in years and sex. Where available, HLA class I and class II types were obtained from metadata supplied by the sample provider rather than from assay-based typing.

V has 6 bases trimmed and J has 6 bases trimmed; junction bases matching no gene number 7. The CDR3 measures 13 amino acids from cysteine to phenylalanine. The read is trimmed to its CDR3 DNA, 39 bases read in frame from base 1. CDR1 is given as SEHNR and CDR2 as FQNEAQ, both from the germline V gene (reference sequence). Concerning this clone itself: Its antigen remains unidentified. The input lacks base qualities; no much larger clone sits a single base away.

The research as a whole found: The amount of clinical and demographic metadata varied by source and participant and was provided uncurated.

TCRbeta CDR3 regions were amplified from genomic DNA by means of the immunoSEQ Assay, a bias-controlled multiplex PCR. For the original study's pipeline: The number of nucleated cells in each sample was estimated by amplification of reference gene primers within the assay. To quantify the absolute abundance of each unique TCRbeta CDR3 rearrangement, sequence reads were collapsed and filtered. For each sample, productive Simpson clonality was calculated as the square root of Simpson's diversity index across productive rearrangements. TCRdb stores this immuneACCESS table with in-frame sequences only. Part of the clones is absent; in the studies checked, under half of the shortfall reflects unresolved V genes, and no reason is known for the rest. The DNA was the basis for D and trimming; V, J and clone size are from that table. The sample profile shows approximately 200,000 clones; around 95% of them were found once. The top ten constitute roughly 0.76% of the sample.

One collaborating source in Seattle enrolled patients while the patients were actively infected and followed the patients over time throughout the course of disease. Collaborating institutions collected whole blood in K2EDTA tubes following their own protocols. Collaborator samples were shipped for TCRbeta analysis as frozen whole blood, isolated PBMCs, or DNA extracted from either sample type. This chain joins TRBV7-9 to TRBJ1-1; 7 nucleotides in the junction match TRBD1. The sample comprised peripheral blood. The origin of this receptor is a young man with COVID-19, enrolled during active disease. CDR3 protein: CASRDSGTAEAFF. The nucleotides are TGTGCCAGCAGGGACTCCGGGACAGCTGAAGCTTTCTTT.